This TCR beta chain was found in a study of cytomegalovirus exposure and HLA in healthy donors. Notes on the study in general: It was 160 or so TCR beta chains that were listed as cytomegalovirus-associated.

The PCR had 60 Vbeta and 13 Jbeta primers. Original data processing: The authors later counted some 76 million unique TCR beta chains, some 12 million of them shared. The assay was immunoSEQ multiplex PCR, and TCRdb's table has in-frame clones only and misses some. Clone size and the V and J calls come from that table; the DNA yielded D and trimming. Of over 200,000 clones in the sample, about 80% are singletons; the top ten hold around 6%. About this clone: Its antigen is still unknown.

Germline CDR1 is ENHRY and CDR2 is SYGVKD. The CDR3 totals 13 residues. J gave up 7 bases and V 8 bases, and 8 bases lay outside the gene matches. The receptor's source is a middle-aged man in good health and CMV-seropositive. Sequenced material: PBMCs. The chain couples TRBV10-3 to TRBJ2-3; 8 nucleotides align to TRBD2. The CDR3 loop reads CAIGAGGSNTQYF. CDR3 DNA: TGTGCCATCGGCGCGGGAGGAAGCAATACGCAGTATTTT.